This T cell receptor beta chain came from a study of cytomegalovirus exposure and HLA in healthy donors. Whole-study context: When 350 to 500 donors were genotyped, roughly 78% of them were found to fall in the Caucasian-associated ancestry cluster.

Trimming pared 5 bases from V and 10 bases from J, leaving 20 bases between. The CDR3 sequence is 14 residues long. CDR1 SGHTA and CDR2 FQGNSA come from the germline V gene. PCR amplification relied on 60 Vbeta primers (plus 13 Jbeta primers). Assay: immunoSEQ multiplex PCR; the TCRdb copy retains only in-frame clones and omits some. The repertoire holds some 41,000 clones, with 51% as singletons. The specimen sequenced was PBMCs. The TCR sequence derives from a man in his sixties in good health and CMV-seronegative. The rearrangement links TRBV7-2 to TRBJ1-1; weak D call: TRBD1 (5 bases). CDR3 sequence (DNA): TGTGCCAGCAGCCTAAACCCCGGGGGATTAGGAGCTTTCTTT. It yields the protein CASSLNPGGLGAFF.